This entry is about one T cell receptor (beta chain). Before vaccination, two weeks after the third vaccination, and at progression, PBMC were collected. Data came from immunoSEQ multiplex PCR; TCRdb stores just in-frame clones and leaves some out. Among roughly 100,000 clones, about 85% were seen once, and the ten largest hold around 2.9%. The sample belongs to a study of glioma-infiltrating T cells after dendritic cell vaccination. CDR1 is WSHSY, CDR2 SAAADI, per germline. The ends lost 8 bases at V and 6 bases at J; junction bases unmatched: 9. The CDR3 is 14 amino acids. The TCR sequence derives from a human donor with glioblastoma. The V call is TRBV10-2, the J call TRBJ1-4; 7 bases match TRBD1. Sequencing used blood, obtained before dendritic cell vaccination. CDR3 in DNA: TGCGCCAGCCTTCTGACAGGGATGTATGAAAAACTGTTTTTT. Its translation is CASLLTGMYEKLFF.